The entry that follows covers one T cell receptor (beta chain) sequence. Data came from immunoSEQ multiplex PCR; TCRdb stores just in-frame clones and leaves some out. The sample contains roughly 60,000 clones, 65% to 90% of which appear only once. This CDR3 comprises 12 residues. CDR1 and CDR2 (germline): MGHRA, YSYEKL. With 0 bases clipped from V and 8 bases from J, the junction kept 0 bases outside the gene matches. The data originate from a study of OX40 agonist ivuxolimab in advanced cancers. For the study at large: Averaging about 60 years in age, with a range of about 23 to 80, the cohort was around 83% male.

The chain joins TRBV4-1 to TRBJ1-1; 7 nucleotides line up with TRBD1. Source: CD4+ or CD8+ T cells sorted from blood, taken in a trial of the OX40 agonist ivuxolimab. This TCR was sampled from an adult with an advanced solid tumor such as melanoma, head and neck, liver or kidney cancer. The CDR3 nucleotides read TGCGCCAGCAGCCAAGAGGGACAGGAAGCTTTCTTT. It encodes CASSQEGQEAFF.